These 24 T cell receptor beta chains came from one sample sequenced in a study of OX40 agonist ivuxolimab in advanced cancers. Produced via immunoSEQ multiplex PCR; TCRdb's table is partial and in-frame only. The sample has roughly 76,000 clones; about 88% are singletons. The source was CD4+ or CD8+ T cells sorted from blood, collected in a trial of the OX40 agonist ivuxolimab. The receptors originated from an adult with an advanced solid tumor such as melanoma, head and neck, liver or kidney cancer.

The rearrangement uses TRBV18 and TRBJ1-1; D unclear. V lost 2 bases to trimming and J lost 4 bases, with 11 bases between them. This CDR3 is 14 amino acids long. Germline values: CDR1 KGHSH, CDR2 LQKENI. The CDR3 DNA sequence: TGTGCCAGCTCACCAACAACGGAAGGCACTGAAGCTTTCTTT. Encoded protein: CASSPTTEGTEAFF.

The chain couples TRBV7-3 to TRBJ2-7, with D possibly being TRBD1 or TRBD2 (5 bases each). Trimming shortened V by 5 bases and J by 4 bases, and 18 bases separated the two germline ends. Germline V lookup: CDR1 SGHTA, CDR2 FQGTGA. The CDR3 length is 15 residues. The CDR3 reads CASSLRGAGGYEQYF. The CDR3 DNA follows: TGTGCCAGCAGCCTTCGAGGGGCAGGTGGTTACGAGCAGTACTTC. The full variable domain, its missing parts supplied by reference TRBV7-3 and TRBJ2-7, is GAGVSQTPSNKVTEKGKYVELRCDPISGHTALYWYRQSLGQGPEFLIYFQGTGAADDSGLPNDRFFAVRPEGSVSTLKIQRTERGDSAVYLCASSLRGAGGYEQYFGPGTRLTVT.

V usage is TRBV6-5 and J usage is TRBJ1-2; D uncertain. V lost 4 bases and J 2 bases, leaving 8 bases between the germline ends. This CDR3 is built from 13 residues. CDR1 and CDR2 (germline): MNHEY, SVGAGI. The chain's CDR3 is CASSSTENYGYTF. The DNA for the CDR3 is TGTGCCAGCAGTTCGACGGAGAACTATGGCTACACCTTC.

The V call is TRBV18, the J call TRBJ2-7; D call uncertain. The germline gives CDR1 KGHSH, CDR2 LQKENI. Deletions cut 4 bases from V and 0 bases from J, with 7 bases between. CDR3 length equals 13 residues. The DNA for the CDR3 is TGTGCCAGCTCACAAACAGTCTCCTACGAGCAGTACTTC. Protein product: CASSQTVSYEQYF. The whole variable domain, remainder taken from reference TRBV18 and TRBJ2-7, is NAGVMQNPRHLVRRRGQEARLRCSPMKGHSHVYWYRQLPEEGLKFMVYLQKENIIDESGMPKERFSAEFPKEGPSILRIQQVVRGDSAAYFCASSQTVSYEQYFGPGTRLTVT.

CDR3: CAIDSGTRNTDTQYF. The CDR3 coding sequence is TGTGCCATCGATAGCGGGACGCGGAACACAGATACGCAGTATTTT. V gene TRBV10-3 combines with J gene TRBJ2-3, with TRBD2 identical over 8 bases. V lost 8 bases to trimming and J lost 2 bases; unmatched junction nucleotides: 9. The CDR3 is made up of 15 amino acids. CDR1 and CDR2 (germline): ENHRY, SYGVKD.

CDR3 region: CASGLEQGTYEQYF. In DNA form, the CDR3 reads TGTGCCAGCGGCCTTGAGCAGGGGACCTACGAGCAGTACTTC. This chain connects TRBV6-5 to TRBJ2-7; D is possibly TRBD1 (6 bases). This CDR3 contains 14 residues. The germline V gene encodes CDR1 MNHEY and CDR2 SVGAGI. The V end was cut by 8 bases, the J end by 2 bases, with 16 bases between.

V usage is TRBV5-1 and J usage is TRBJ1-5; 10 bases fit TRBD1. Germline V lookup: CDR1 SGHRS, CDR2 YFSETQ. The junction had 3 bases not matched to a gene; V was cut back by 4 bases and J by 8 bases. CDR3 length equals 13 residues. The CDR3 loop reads CASSRDRGEPQHF. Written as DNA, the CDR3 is TGCGCCAGCAGCCGGGACAGGGGTGAGCCCCAGCATTTT.

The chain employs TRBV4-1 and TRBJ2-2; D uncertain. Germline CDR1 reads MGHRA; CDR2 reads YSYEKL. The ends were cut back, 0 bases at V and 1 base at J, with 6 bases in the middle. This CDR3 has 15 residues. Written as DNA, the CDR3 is TGCGCCAGCAGCCAAGAAAGTGAGAACACCGGGGAGCTGTTTTTT. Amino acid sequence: CASSQESENTGELFF.

The CDR3 coding sequence is TGTGCCAGCAGCTTGGAGGTGGTCTCTCAAGAGACCCAGTACTTC. Translating gives CASSLEVVSQETQYF. The rearrangement uses TRBV5-8 and TRBJ2-5, with no clear D. With 0 bases removed from V and 2 bases from J, the gap between germline ends came to 11 bases. The CDR3 is made up of 15 amino acids. Germline CDR1 SGHTS, CDR2 YDEGEE.

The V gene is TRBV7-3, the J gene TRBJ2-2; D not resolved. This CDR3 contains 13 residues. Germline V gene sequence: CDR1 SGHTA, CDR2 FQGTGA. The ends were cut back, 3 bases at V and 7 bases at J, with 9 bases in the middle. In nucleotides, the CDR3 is TGTGCCAGCAGCTTTGAGGTGGGCGGGGAGCTGTTTTTT. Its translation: CASSFEVGGELFF.

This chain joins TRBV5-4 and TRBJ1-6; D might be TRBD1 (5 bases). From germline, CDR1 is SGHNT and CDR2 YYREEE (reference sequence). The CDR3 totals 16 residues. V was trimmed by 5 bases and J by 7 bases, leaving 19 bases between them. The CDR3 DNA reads TGTGCCAGCAGTCAGATTGAAGACAGTCTCAATTCACCCCTCCACTTT. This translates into CASSQIEDSLNSPLHF.

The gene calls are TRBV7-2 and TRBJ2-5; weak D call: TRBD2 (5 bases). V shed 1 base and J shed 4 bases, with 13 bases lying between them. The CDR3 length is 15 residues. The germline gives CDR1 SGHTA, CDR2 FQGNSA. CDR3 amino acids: CASSLGSVSGETQYF. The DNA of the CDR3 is TGTGCCAGCAGCTTAGGTAGCGTCTCTGGAGAGACCCAGTACTTC.

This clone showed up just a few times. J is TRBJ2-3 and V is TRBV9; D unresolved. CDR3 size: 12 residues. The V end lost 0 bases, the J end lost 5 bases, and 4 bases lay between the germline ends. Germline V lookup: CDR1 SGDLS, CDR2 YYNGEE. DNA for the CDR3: TGTGCCAGCAGCGTAGACCTAGATACGCAGTATTTT. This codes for CASSVDLDTQYF.

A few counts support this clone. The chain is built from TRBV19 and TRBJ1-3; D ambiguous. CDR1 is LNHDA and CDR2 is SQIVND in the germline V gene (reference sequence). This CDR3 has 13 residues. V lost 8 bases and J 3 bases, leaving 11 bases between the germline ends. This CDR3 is CASDDGGGNTIYF. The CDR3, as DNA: TGTGCCAGTGACGACGGCGGTGGAAACACCATATATTTT.

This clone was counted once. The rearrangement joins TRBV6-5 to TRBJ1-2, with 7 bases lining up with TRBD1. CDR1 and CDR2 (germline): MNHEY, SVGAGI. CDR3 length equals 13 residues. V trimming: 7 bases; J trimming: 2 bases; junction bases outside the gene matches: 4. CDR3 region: CASNQQGNYGYTF. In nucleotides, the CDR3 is TGTGCCAGCAACCAACAGGGGAACTATGGCTACACCTTC.

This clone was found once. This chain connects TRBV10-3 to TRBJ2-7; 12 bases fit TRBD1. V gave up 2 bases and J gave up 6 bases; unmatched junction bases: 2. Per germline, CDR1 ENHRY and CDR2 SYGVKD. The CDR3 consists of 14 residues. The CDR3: CAISERDRGREQYF. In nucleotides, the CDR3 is TGTGCCATCAGTGAGCGGGACAGGGGGCGCGAGCAGTACTTC.

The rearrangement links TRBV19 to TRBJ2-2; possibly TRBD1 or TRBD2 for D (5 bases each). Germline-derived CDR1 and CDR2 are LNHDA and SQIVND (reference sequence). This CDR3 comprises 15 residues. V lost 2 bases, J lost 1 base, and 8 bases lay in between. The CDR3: CASSIPGRNTGELFF. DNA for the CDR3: TGTGCCAGTAGTATACCGGGACGGAACACCGGGGAGCTGTTTTTT.

The CDR3 is CASSLVVNTDTQYF. The CDR3 nucleotides are TGCGCCAGCAGCTTGGTGGTGAACACAGATACGCAGTATTTT. J is TRBJ2-3 and V is TRBV5-1, with D unclear. Germline-derived CDR1 and CDR2 are SGHRS and YFSETQ. V was clipped by 0 bases and J by 2 bases, with 7 bases between them. The CDR3 sequence is 14 residues long.

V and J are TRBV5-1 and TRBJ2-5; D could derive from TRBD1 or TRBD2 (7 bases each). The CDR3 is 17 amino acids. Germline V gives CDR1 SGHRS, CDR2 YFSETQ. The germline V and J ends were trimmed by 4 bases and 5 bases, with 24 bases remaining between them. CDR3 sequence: CASSPSPVGGGKETQYF. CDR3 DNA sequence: TGCGCCAGCAGCCCCTCACCAGTGGGAGGGGGCAAGGAGACCCAGTACTTC.

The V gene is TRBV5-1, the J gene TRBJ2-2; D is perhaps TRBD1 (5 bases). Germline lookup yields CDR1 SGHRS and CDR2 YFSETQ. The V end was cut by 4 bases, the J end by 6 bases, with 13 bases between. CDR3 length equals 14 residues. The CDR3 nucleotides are TGCGCCAGCAGCCCGCCCAGGGTTCCCGGGGAGCTGTTTTTT. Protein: CASSPPRVPGELFF.

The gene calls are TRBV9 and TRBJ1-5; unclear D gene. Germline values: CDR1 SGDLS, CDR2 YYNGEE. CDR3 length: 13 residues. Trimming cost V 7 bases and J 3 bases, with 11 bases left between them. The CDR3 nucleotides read TGTGCCAGCCGTCGGGTGGACAATCAGCCCCAGCATTTT. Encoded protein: CASRRVDNQPQHF. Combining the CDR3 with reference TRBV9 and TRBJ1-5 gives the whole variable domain DSGVTQTPKHLITATGQRVTLRCSPRSGDLSVYWYQQSLDQGLQFLIQYYNGEERAKGNILERFSAQQFPDLHSELNLSSLELGDSALYFCASRRVDNQPQHFGDGTRLSIL.

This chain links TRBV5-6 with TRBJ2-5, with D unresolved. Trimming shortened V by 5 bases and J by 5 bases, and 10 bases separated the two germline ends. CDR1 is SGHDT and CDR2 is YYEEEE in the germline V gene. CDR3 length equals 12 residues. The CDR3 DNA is TGTGCCAGCAGTCCCCGCTGGGAGACCCAGTACTTC. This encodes CASSPRWETQYF.

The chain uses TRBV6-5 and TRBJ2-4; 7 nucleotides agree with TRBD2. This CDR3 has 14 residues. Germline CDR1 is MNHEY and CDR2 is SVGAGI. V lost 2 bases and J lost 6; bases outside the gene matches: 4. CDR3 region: CASSYGGGGNIQYF. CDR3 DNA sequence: TGTGCCAGCAGTTACGGGGGGGGAGGAAACATTCAGTACTTC.

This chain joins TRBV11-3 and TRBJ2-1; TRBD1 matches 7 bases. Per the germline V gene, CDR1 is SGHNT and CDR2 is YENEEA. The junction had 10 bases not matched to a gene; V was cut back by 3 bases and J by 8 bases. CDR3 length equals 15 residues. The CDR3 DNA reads TGTGCCAGCAGCTTTGCTACAGGGGATCGCGATGAGCAGTTCTTC. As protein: CASSFATGDRDEQFF.